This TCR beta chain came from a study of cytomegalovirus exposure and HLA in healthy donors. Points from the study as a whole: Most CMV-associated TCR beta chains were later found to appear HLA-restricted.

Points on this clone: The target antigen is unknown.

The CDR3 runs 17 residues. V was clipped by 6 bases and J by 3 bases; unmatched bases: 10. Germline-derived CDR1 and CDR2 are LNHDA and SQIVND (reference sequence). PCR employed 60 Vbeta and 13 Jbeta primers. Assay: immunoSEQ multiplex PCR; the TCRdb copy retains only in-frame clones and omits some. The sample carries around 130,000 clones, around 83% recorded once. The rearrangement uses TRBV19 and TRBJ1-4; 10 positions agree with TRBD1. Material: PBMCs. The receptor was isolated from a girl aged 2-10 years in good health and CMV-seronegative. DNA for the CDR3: TGTGCCAGTAGCCGGGACAGGGGTTTTCTGCCTAATGAAAAACTGTTTTTT. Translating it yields CASSRDRGFLPNEKLFF.